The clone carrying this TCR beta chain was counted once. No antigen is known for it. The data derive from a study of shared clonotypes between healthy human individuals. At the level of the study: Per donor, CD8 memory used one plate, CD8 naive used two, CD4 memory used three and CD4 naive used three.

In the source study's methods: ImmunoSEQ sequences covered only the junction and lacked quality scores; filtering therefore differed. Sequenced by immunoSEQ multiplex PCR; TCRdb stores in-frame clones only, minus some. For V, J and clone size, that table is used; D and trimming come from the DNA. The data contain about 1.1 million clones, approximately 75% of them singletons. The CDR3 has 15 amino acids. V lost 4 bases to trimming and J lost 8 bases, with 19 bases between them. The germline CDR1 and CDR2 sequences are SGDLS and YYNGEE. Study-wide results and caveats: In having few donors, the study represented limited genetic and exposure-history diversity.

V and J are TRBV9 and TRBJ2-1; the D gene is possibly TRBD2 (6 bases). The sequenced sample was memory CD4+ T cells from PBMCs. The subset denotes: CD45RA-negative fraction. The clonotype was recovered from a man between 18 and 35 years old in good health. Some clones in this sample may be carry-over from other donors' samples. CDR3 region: CASSPQGRWGDEQFF. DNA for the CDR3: TGTGCCAGCAGCCCACAAGGGAGGTGGGGAGATGAGCAGTTCTTC.